The following is a T cell receptor beta chain sequence with its context. This may be a read error, as it is one base from a much larger clone. This entry belongs to a study of T cells in Graves' hyperthyroidism and ophthalmopathy. Authors of the study amplified TCR beta CDR3 regions from RNA transcripts. HTBI primers were used for first-round RT-PCR of the TCR CDR3. TCRdb redid the calling of the multiplex PCR reads with MiXCR, one entry per CDR3 protein. The repertoire holds 400,000 to 600,000 distinct CDR3 sequences, with more than 15% as singletons. The sequenced sample consisted of blood. This TCR was recovered from a woman aged 25 to 39 with Graves' ophthalmopathy.

CDR3 nucleotides: TGTGCCAGCAGTTTAGGGTCTAGCGGGAACAATGAGCGGTTCTTC. Protein sequence: CASSLGSSGNNERFF. V usage is TRBV28 and J usage is TRBJ2-1, with 9 bases aligning to TRBD2. Germline lookup yields CDR1 MDHEN and CDR2 SYDVKM. This CDR3 is built from 15 residues. Full variable domain (remainder filled in from reference TRBV28 and TRBJ2-1): DVKVTQSSRYLVKRTGEKVFLECVQDMDHENMFWYRQDPGLGLRLIYFSYDVKMKEKGDIPEGYSVSREKKERFSLILESASTNQTSMYLCASSLGSSGNNERFFGPGTRLTVL.